These 8 T cell receptor beta chains came from one sample sequenced in a study of control samples from healthy donors and cancer patients (dated by TCRdb to 2019 to 2021). Library creation used the immunoSEQ multiplex PCR assay. This is the immuneACCESS table as TCRdb keeps it, with only in-frame sequences that have V and J called. A part of the clones is gone; compared with another copy, unresolved V genes explain less than half, and the rest is unexplained. This sample is represented by 150,000 to 200,000 clones; around nine tenths of them were singletons. 1.4% of the sample goes to the ten largest clones. Sequences were obtained from blood. These receptors originate from a man between 25 and 39 years old in good health.

The genes are TRBV27 and TRBJ1-2; TRBD1 is a possible D gene (5 bases). The CDR3 has 15 amino acids. V dropped 5 bases and J dropped 3 bases, with 16 bases sitting between them. CDR1 and CDR2 (germline): MNHEY, SMNVEV (reference sequence). CDR3 amino acids: CASSEGTLSHYGYTF. CDR3 DNA sequence: TGTGCCAGCAGTGAGGGGACCCTTTCTCACTATGGCTACACCTTC.

The gene calls are TRBV7-6 and TRBJ1-1; D perhaps matches TRBD1 (5 bases). Germline V lookup: CDR1 SGHVS, CDR2 FNYEAQ. Trimming shortened V by 5 bases and J by 0 bases, and 13 bases separated the two germline ends. The CDR3 has 15 amino acids. The DNA of the CDR3 is TGTGCCAGCAGCCGGGACGGCCTCATGAACACTGAAGCTTTCTTT. This encodes CASSRDGLMNTEAFF.

This rearrangement joins TRBV19 to TRBJ1-6; 8 bases agree with TRBD1. Trimming removed 6 bases from V and 7 bases from J; junction bases left unmatched: 2. The CDR3 contains 13 residues. Germline V gene data show CDR1 as LNHDA and CDR2 as SQIVND (reference sequence). The CDR3 coding sequence is TGTGCCAGTAGCGGACAGGGAAATTCACCCCTCCACTTT. This sequence encodes CASSGQGNSPLHF.

The chain couples TRBV28 to TRBJ1-4; D unresolved. Trimming removed 4 bases from V and 8 bases from J, with 14 bases in between. Germline lookup yields CDR1 MDHEN and CDR2 SYDVKM. This CDR3 has 14 amino acids. CDR3 sequence: CASSSPRPAEKLFF. The CDR3 DNA reads TGTGCCAGCAGTTCCCCCCGACCCGCGGAAAAACTGTTTTTT. Combining the CDR3 with reference TRBV28 and TRBJ1-4 gives the whole variable domain DVKVTQSSRYLVKRTGEKVFLECVQDMDHENMFWYRQDPGLGLRLIYFSYDVKMKEKGDIPEGYSVSREKKERFSLILESASTNQTSMYLCASSSPRPAEKLFFGSGTQLSVL.

The rearrangement uses TRBV7-9 and TRBJ2-7; possibly TRBD1 or TRBD2 for D (5 bases each). Germline V gene data show CDR1 as SEHNR and CDR2 as FQNEAQ (reference sequence). The CDR3 length is 13 residues. V lost 5 bases, J lost 4 bases, and 12 bases lay in between. DNA of the CDR3: TGTGCCAGCAGCCCGGGGACGAGGTACGAGCAGTACTTC. Translation: CASSPGTRYEQYF.

The chain links TRBV19 to TRBJ1-2; D is perhaps TRBD1 (5 bases). Per germline, CDR1 LNHDA and CDR2 SQIVND (reference sequence). The CDR3 runs 16 residues. V shed 4 bases and J shed 6 bases, with 21 bases lying between them. In nucleotides, the CDR3 is TGTGCCAGTAGTACATACCGGGACCCCCCCGAGGATGGCTACACCTTC. This gives the protein CASSTYRDPPEDGYTF.

The genes are TRBV28 and TRBJ1-2, with a tentative D call TRBD1 (6 bases). CDR1 MDHEN and CDR2 SYDVKM come from the germline V gene. This CDR3 region has 13 residues. Trimming shortened V by 4 bases and J by 4 bases, and 10 bases separated the two germline ends. CDR3 DNA: TGTGCCAGCAGTTCGACAGGTCCCTATGGCTACACCTTC. It specifies CASSSTGPYGYTF.

The chain combines TRBV14 with TRBJ2-1; 8 nucleotides agree with TRBD2. V shed 0 bases, J shed 6 bases, and the junction held 7 bases outside the gene matches. The germline V gene encodes CDR1 SGHDN and CDR2 FVKESK. The CDR3 contains 16 residues. The CDR3 coding sequence is TGTGCCAGCAGCCAAGATGCGGGGGGCTGGAGCAATGAGCAGTTCTTC. This gives the protein CASSQDAGGWSNEQFF.